The present entry profiles one T cell receptor beta chain with its context. TCRdb processed the RT-PCR reads anew with MiXCR; each CDR3 protein has one entry. The sample has 4,000 or so distinct CDR3 sequences, approximately 31% seen once. This CDR3 spans 13 amino acids. Trimming removed 6 bases from V and 10 bases from J; junction bases left unmatched: 8. The receptor was derived from a female donor with primary Sjogren's syndrome. Input material: memory CD4+ T cells from salivary gland. The chain is built from TRBV12-3 or TRBV12-4 and TRBJ1-1; 10 positions match TRBD1. CDR3 protein: CASSLTGGGRAFF. Here the CDR3 DNA reads TGTGCCAGCAGCTTGACAGGGGGCGGGAGAGCTTTCTTT.